Given below is one T cell receptor beta chain in context. The antigen remains undetermined. The V gene's germline CDR1 is SEHNR and CDR2 FQNEAQ (reference sequence). This CDR3 has 17 residues. Losses at the gene ends were 0 bases for V and 0 bases for J; bases not matched to a gene: 7. The source of the sample is a study of cytotoxic CD8 clonotypes in ibrutinib-treated CLL. Study-wide points: Pretreatment clonality was elevated relative to age-matched healthy donors and paralleled circulating CD8+ T-cell counts.

Deep sequencing aimed at 1 in 200,000 to 1 in 1 million T cells' resolution. TCRdb keeps only in-frame clones here, not all; method: immunoSEQ multiplex PCR. The sample has 150,000 or so clones; 60% to 85% are singletons. V and J are TRBV7-9 and TRBJ1-1; TRBD1 aligns across 7 bases. The receptor was derived from a human donor with chronic lymphocytic leukemia. Sequenced material: PBMCs, taken after 24 months of ibrutinib treatment. CDR3 region: CASSLAWDSWMNTEAFF. The CDR3 DNA sequence: TGTGCCAGCAGCTTAGCGTGGGACAGCTGGATGAACACTGAAGCTTTCTTT.